A single sample is the source of the 30 T cell receptor beta chains below, sequenced in a study of beta chain features in type 1 diabetes. Sequencing targeted expressed TCRB transcripts, as all isolated RNA had been reverse transcribed. Libraries were prepared by immunoSEQ multiplex PCR; TCRdb keeps only in-frame clonotypes and omits some of them. The sample has 200,000 to 250,000 clones; over 12% are singletons. The sample comprised naive CD4+ T cells from blood. These receptors were taken from a middle-aged woman in good health.

This clone has a handful of counts. The V call is TRBV5-6, the J call TRBJ2-3; D unclear. In germline, CDR1 is SGHDT, CDR2 YYEEEE. V dropped 1 base and J dropped 5 bases, with 11 bases sitting between them. This CDR3 region has 14 residues. The CDR3, as DNA: TGTGCCAGCAGCTTGCTACGATTTGGAGATACGCAGTATTTT. Translating gives CASSLLRFGDTQYF.

The rearrangement uses TRBV27 and TRBJ2-7; 8 nucleotides match TRBD1. The CDR3 extends over 15 amino acids. Germline loops: CDR1 MNHEY, CDR2 SMNVEV (reference sequence). The V gene end was trimmed by 3 bases and the J gene end by 2 bases; junction bases not matched to a gene: 6. Here the CDR3 DNA reads TGTGCCAGCAGTTTCGGACAGGGCATGCCCTACGAGCAGTACTTC. Amino acid sequence: CASSFGQGMPYEQYF.

This clone was picked up a small number of times. The rearrangement joins TRBV7-9 to TRBJ2-7, with D hard to call. The CDR3 loop spans 16 amino acids. The V gene's germline CDR1 is SEHNR and CDR2 FQNEAQ (reference sequence). V was trimmed by 1 base and J by 2 bases, leaving 15 bases between them. CDR3 sequence reads: CASSLGDNQTTYEQYF. The CDR3 region has the DNA TGTGCCAGCAGCTTAGGAGACAACCAGACCACCTACGAGCAGTACTTC.

The rearrangement uses TRBV23-1 and TRBJ2-3; TRBD2 aligns across 10 bases. TRBV23-1 is annotated as an ORF whose role is uncertain. The V gene end was trimmed by 4 bases and the J gene end by 4 bases; junction bases not matched to a gene: 8. This CDR3 has 16 residues. CDR3 sequence: CASSRLAGAQADTQYF. CDR3 bases: TGCGCCAGCAGTCGCCTAGCGGGGGCGCAAGCAGATACGCAGTATTTT.

The chain recombines TRBV4-3 with TRBJ2-2; 8 nucleotides agree with TRBD2. V gave up 1 base and J gave up 0 bases; unmatched junction bases: 13. Germline CDR1 reads LGHNA; CDR2 reads YSLEER. The CDR3 totals 20 residues. In nucleotides, the CDR3 is TGCGCCAGCAGCCAAGCCCCCGGGGCTAGCGGGTCCGCGAACACCGGGGAGCTGTTTTTT. Its protein product is CASSQAPGASGSANTGELFF.

There are a few counts of this clone. V gene TRBV7-6 combines with J gene TRBJ2-5; 8 bases fit TRBD1. CDR1 is SGHVS and CDR2 is FNYEAQ in the germline V gene. This CDR3 is built from 15 residues. With 4 bases clipped from V and 1 base from J, the junction kept 5 bases outside the gene matches. CDR3 sequence reads: CASSSRQGSQETQYF. For the CDR3, the DNA is TGTGCCAGCAGCTCACGACAGGGGAGCCAAGAGACCCAGTACTTC.

This clone was observed a handful of times. The chain recombines TRBV6-6 with TRBJ1-6; no reliable D call. The length of the CDR3 is 14 residues. The germline V gene encodes CDR1 MNHNY and CDR2 SVGAGI (reference sequence). V was cut by 2 bases and J by 4 bases, with 6 bases left in between. CDR3 region: CASSYETYNSPLHF. CDR3 nucleotides: TGTGCCAGCAGTTACGAGACTTATAATTCACCCCTCCACTTT.

This clone was detected ten times or more. The V call is TRBV29-1, the J call TRBJ2-5; 7 nucleotides agree with TRBD1. The CDR3 totals 14 residues. The germline V gene has CDR1 SQVTM and CDR2 ANQGSEA. V was pared by 4 bases and J by 2 bases, with 7 bases of the junction left unmatched. The CDR3 loop reads CSVAGTVAQETQYF. The CDR3 region has the DNA TGCAGCGTTGCGGGGACAGTCGCACAAGAGACCCAGTACTTC.

J is TRBJ2-3 and V is TRBV21-1; TRBD2, the D gene given by the table, was not confirmed from the DNA. TRBV21-1 is shown as a pseudogene. CDR3 length equals 23 residues. As DNA, the CDR3 is TGTGCCAGCTCCCGTTCCCGGGACAGGGGACGGACTAGCGGGGGACGGGGCACAGATACGCAGTATTTT. It specifies CASSRSRDRGRTSGGRGTDTQYF.

This clone was seen a handful of times. CDR3 in DNA: TGTGCCAGCAGCCAAGGTACCAACATTAACTATGGCTACACCTTC. Its translation: CASSQGTNINYGYTF. The chain is built from TRBV4-2 and TRBJ1-2; D gene ambiguous. Trimming removed 1 base at V and 1 base at J, with 10 bases between. CDR3 length: 15 amino acids. The germline V gene has CDR1 LGHNA and CDR2 YNFKEQ.

This clone was seen at least ten times. This chain uses TRBV10-3 with TRBJ2-7; the D gene is possibly TRBD2 (6 bases). Deletions cut 2 bases from V and 3 bases from J, with 14 bases between. This CDR3 region has 15 residues. Per the germline V gene, CDR1 is ENHRY and CDR2 is SYGVKD. In nucleotides, the CDR3 is TGTGCCATCAGTGAGCCGGGACTGATACGCTACGAGCAGTACTTC. It yields the protein CAISEPGLIRYEQYF.

This clone was observed a single time. At one of its ends the junction is not consistent with the germline gene, which may arise from a read error. This chain links TRBV4-1 with TRBJ2-6; 15 nucleotides line up with TRBD2. The CDR3 covers 19 residues. Germline V gene data show CDR1 as MGHRA and CDR2 as YSYEKL. CDR3 nucleotides: TGCGCCAGCAACCAAGGGACTAGCGGGGGGTCCCGTGGGGCCAACGTCCTGACTTTC. Its protein product is CASNQGTSGGSRGANVLTF.

This chain joins TRBV5-5 and TRBJ2-5, with D perhaps matching TRBD1 (5 bases). The germline V gene has CDR1 SGHKS and CDR2 YYEKEE (reference sequence). The CDR3 covers 13 residues. The V end lost 3 bases, the J end lost 5 bases, and 11 bases lay between the germline ends. The CDR3: CASSSQVGETQYF. The CDR3 DNA reads as TGTGCCAGCAGCTCACAGGTCGGGGAGACCCAGTACTTC.

The chain combines TRBV25-1 with TRBJ2-5; D gene unclear. The CDR3 runs 14 residues. Germline V gene data show CDR1 as MGHDK and CDR2 as SYGVNS. The V end lost 10 bases, the J end lost 1 base, and 16 bases lay between the germline ends. CDR3 sequence reads: CATLYGPPQETQYF. The CDR3 DNA sequence: TGTGCCACCTTGTATGGGCCTCCCCAAGAGACCCAGTACTTC. Using reference TRBV25-1 and TRBJ2-5 for the parts outside the CDR3, the full variable domain is EADIYQTPRYLVIGTGKKITLECSQTMGHDKMYWYQQDPGMELHLIHYSYGVNSTEKGDLSSESTVSRIRTEHFPLTLESARPSHTSQYLCATLYGPPQETQYFGPGTRLLVL.

This clone was counted only a few times. The sample holds other DNA sequences that translate to the same CDR3. The CDR3 DNA sequence: TGCAGTGCTAGCGGTGAAGAGACCCAGTACTTC. Its protein is CSASGEETQYF. The chain uses TRBV20-1 and TRBJ2-5, with no clear D. Germline values: CDR1 DFQATT, CDR2 SNEGSKA (reference sequence). The CDR3 sequence is 11 residues long. Trimming cost V 3 bases and J 3 bases, with 5 bases left between them.

The gene calls are TRBV5-4 and TRBJ2-5; D perhaps matches TRBD1 (6 bases). The germline CDR1 and CDR2 sequences are SGHNT and YYREEE (reference sequence). Between the trimmed V and J ends, which lost 4 bases and 2 bases, there was a span of 12 bases. This CDR3 has 14 amino acids. The CDR3 nucleotides read TGTGCCAGCAGCCCAGGACAGAGACAAGAGACCCAGTACTTC. It codes for CASSPGQRQETQYF. Full variable domain (remainder filled in from reference TRBV5-4 and TRBJ2-5): ETGVTQSPTHLIKTRGQQVTLRCSSQSGHNTVSWYQQALGQGPQFIFQYYREEENGRGNFPPRFSGLQFPNYSSELNVNALELDDSALYLCASSPGQRQETQYFGPGTRLLVL.

This clone has only a few counts. The genes are TRBV18 and TRBJ2-6; 8 nucleotides line up with TRBD2. CDR1 is KGHSH and CDR2 is LQKENI in the germline V gene. With V trimmed by 3 bases and J by 2 bases, 0 bases remained unmatched. The CDR3 sequence is 15 residues long. The CDR3 DNA reads TGTGCCAGCTCACCCGGGGGGGCTGGGGCCAACGTCCTGACTTTC. Protein: CASSPGGAGANVLTF.

This CDR3 is CASSPVTGLSYEQYF. CDR3 bases: TGTGCCAGCTCACCAGTAACAGGGTTGAGCTACGAGCAGTACTTC. The chain recombines TRBV18 with TRBJ2-7; D is perhaps TRBD1 (6 bases). The CDR3 length is 15 residues. V was clipped by 2 bases and J by 3 bases, with 14 bases between them. Looked up from germline, CDR1 is KGHSH and CDR2 is LQKENI.

The J gene is TRBJ1-5, the V gene TRBV11-2, with D perhaps matching TRBD1 (5 bases). Trimming took off 0 bases at V and 7 bases at J, with 10 bases between the two ends. This CDR3 is 14 amino acids long. Germline V gene data show CDR1 as SGHAT and CDR2 as FQNNGV. For the CDR3, the DNA is TGTGCCAGCAGCTTAGATGGGAGGGGACAGCCCCAGCATTTT. This gives the protein CASSLDGRGQPQHF.

This clone turned up a few times. The chain has TRBV2 and TRBJ2-5, with D possibly TRBD2 on 5 matching bases. This CDR3 comprises 13 residues. The germline CDR1 and CDR2 sequences are SNHLY and FYNNEI. V was cut by 7 bases and J by 3 bases, with 12 bases left in between. The CDR3 loop is CASNFRLKETQYF. In DNA, the CDR3 is TGTGCCAGCAATTTTCGACTAAAAGAGACCCAGTACTTC. The full variable domain, with the rest looked up from reference TRBV2 and TRBJ2-5, is EPEVTQTPSHQVTQMGQEVILRCVPISNHLYFYWYRQILGQKVEFLVSFYNNEISEKSEIFDDQFSVERPDGSNFTLKIRSTKLEDSAMYFCASNFRLKETQYFGPGTRLLVL.

This chain joins TRBV14 and TRBJ2-7, with TRBD1 as a possible D gene (6 bases). Germline V gene sequence: CDR1 SGHDN, CDR2 FVKESK. The CDR3 covers 16 residues. V shed 2 bases and J shed 1 base, with 15 bases lying between them. CDR3 nucleotide sequence: TGTGCCAGCAGCCAAACAGGGCTTTCCTTTTCCTACGAGCAGTACTTC. Its translation is CASSQTGLSFSYEQYF.

This clone showed up just a few times. The chain uses TRBV5-1 and TRBJ1-4; 8 positions match TRBD1. The germline V gene encodes CDR1 SGHRS and CDR2 YFSETQ. CDR3 length: 14 residues. Unmatched junction bases numbered 6, after V lost 4 bases and J lost 7 bases. CDR3 coding DNA: TGCGCCAGCAGCCTCGGGACAGGTCTTGAAAAACTGTTTTTT. Encoded protein: CASSLGTGLEKLFF.

The chain carries TRBV7-9 and TRBJ1-6; D is perhaps TRBD1 (5 bases). Germline CDR1 reads SEHNR; CDR2 reads FQNEAQ (reference sequence). The V end lost 8 bases, the J end lost 0 bases, and 8 bases lay between the germline ends. This CDR3 contains 14 residues. The CDR3 region is CASGGISYNSPLHF. CDR3 sequence (DNA): TGTGCCAGCGGGGGGATCTCCTATAATTCACCCCTCCACTTT.

This clone was detected only once. The chain uses TRBV6-5 and TRBJ2-3; 7 positions match TRBD2. CDR3 length equals 16 residues. Germline CDR1 and CDR2: MNHEY and SVGAGI. V lost 3 bases to trimming and J lost 1 base; unmatched junction nucleotides: 7. The CDR3 DNA sequence: TGTGCCAGCAGTTATTCAGGACTAGTGGGCACAGATACGCAGTATTTT. It translates to CASSYSGLVGTDTQYF.

This clone was counted only a few times. The genes are TRBV27 and TRBJ2-7, with a weak D call TRBD1 (6 bases). The V and J ends lost 3 bases and 0 bases respectively, with 9 bases between them. The germline gives CDR1 MNHEY, CDR2 SMNVEV (reference sequence). This CDR3 spans 14 amino acids. CDR3 nucleotide sequence: TGTGCCAGCAGTTTGCGGACAGCCTCCTACGAGCAGTACTTC. It translates to CASSLRTASYEQYF.

This chain joins TRBV2 and TRBJ2-3, with 8 bases matching TRBD2. Unmatched junction bases numbered 10, after V lost 4 bases and J lost 1 base. The CDR3 totals 17 residues. Germline V gene sequence: CDR1 SNHLY, CDR2 FYNNEI. The CDR3 coding sequence is TGTGCCAGCAGTGCCCGTCCGGGGCGGGGGGGCACAGATACGCAGTATTTT. Protein: CASSARPGRGGTDTQYF.

The V and J genes are TRBV7-9 and TRBJ1-1, with D possibly matching TRBD1 (5 bases). The germline V gene has CDR1 SEHNR and CDR2 FQNEAQ (reference sequence). The V end was cut by 4 bases, the J end by 3 bases, with 18 bases between. The CDR3 extends over 16 amino acids. In nucleotides, the CDR3 is TGTGCCAGCAGCTCCCGGCCGGGAGCGGGGGACACTGAAGCTTTCTTT. Translated: CASSSRPGAGDTEAFF. Filled out from reference TRBV7-9 and TRBJ1-1, the complete variable domain reads DTGVSQNPRHKITKRGQNVTFRCDPISEHNRLYWYRQTLGQGPEFLTYFQNEAQLEKSRLLSDRFSAERPKGSFSTLEIQRTEQGDSAMYLCASSSRPGAGDTEAFFGQGTRLTVV.

A few counts support this clone. The V call is TRBV7-9, the J call TRBJ1-5, with TRBD1 as a possible D gene (5 bases). The germline CDR1 and CDR2 sequences are SEHNR and FQNEAQ (reference sequence). V gave up 4 bases and J gave up 10 bases, with 11 bases separating them. The CDR3 spans 12 residues. CDR3 protein: CASSSSGIPQHF. The CDR3 nucleotides are TGTGCCAGCAGCTCTTCAGGGATCCCCCAGCATTTT. The whole variable domain, remainder taken from reference TRBV7-9 and TRBJ1-5, is DTGVSQNPRHKITKRGQNVTFRCDPISEHNRLYWYRQTLGQGPEFLTYFQNEAQLEKSRLLSDRFSAERPKGSFSTLEIQRTEQGDSAMYLCASSSSGIPQHFGDGTRLSIL.

This clone appeared many times. The chain employs TRBV18 and TRBJ2-1; 9 bases are shared with TRBD2. Losses at the gene ends were 3 bases for V and 9 bases for J; bases not matched to a gene: 6. Germline lookup yields CDR1 KGHSH and CDR2 LQKENI. This CDR3 contains 14 residues. CDR3 bases: TGTGCCAGCTCACCTAGCGGGGGCGAGGTTGAGCAGTTCTTC. Translation gives CASSPSGGEVEQFF.

V usage is TRBV7-2 and J usage is TRBJ1-6; 7 nucleotides match TRBD1. Trimming took 1 base from V and 6 from J; bases not matched to a gene: 6. The CDR3 contains 16 residues. CDR1 is SGHTA, CDR2 FQGNSA, per germline. CDR3 bases: TGTGCCAGCAGCTTAGTGACGACAGGGCCTAATTCACCCCTCCACTTT. It codes for CASSLVTTGPNSPLHF.